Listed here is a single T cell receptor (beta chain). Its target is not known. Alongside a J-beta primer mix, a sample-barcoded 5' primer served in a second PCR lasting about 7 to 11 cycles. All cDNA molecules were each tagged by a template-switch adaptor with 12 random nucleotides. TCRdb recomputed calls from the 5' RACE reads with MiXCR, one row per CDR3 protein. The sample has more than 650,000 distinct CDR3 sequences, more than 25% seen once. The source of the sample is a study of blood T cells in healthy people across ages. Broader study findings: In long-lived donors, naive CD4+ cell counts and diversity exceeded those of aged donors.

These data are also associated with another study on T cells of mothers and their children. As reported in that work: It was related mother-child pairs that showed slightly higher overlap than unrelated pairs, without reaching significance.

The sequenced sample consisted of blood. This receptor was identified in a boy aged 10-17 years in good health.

In DNA form, the CDR3 reads TGCAGTGCTAGAGGGACAGGGGGCGAGCAGTACTTC. This encodes CSARGTGGEQYF. V usage is TRBV20-1 and J usage is TRBJ2-5; 10 nucleotides line up with TRBD1. The end of the DNA aligns better with TRBJ2-7, so the J call may be wrong. CDR3 length equals 12 residues. The germline V gene has CDR1 DFQATT and CDR2 SNEGSKA (reference sequence).